The subject of this entry is one T cell receptor beta chain. Its antigen is as yet unknown. It was genomic DNA that served as the template for profiling TCR beta VDJ and CDR3. MiXCR was run by TCRdb on the reads, yielding one entry per CDR3 protein. The sample lists 120,000 or so distinct CDR3 sequences; around 48% were seen once. The sample originates from a study of CD8+CD57+ T cells in acquired aplastic anemia. Whole-study findings and limits: Around 29 shared CD8+ CDR3s appeared highly expressed within patients' immunodominant clones.

The sequenced material came from sorted CD4+, CD8+, or CD8+CD57+ T cells (not recorded which) from PBMCs. The source is a human donor in good health, serving as a control.

This CDR3 reads CATSRDQGTRAFF. CDR3 sequence (DNA): TGTGCCACCAGCAGAGATCAAGGGACTAGGGCTTTCTTT. This chain uses TRBV15 with TRBJ1-1; weak D call: TRBD1 (5 bases). V dropped 0 bases and J dropped 11 bases, with 13 bases sitting between them. Germline loops: CDR1 LNHNV, CDR2 YYDKDF (reference sequence). The CDR3 consists of 13 residues.